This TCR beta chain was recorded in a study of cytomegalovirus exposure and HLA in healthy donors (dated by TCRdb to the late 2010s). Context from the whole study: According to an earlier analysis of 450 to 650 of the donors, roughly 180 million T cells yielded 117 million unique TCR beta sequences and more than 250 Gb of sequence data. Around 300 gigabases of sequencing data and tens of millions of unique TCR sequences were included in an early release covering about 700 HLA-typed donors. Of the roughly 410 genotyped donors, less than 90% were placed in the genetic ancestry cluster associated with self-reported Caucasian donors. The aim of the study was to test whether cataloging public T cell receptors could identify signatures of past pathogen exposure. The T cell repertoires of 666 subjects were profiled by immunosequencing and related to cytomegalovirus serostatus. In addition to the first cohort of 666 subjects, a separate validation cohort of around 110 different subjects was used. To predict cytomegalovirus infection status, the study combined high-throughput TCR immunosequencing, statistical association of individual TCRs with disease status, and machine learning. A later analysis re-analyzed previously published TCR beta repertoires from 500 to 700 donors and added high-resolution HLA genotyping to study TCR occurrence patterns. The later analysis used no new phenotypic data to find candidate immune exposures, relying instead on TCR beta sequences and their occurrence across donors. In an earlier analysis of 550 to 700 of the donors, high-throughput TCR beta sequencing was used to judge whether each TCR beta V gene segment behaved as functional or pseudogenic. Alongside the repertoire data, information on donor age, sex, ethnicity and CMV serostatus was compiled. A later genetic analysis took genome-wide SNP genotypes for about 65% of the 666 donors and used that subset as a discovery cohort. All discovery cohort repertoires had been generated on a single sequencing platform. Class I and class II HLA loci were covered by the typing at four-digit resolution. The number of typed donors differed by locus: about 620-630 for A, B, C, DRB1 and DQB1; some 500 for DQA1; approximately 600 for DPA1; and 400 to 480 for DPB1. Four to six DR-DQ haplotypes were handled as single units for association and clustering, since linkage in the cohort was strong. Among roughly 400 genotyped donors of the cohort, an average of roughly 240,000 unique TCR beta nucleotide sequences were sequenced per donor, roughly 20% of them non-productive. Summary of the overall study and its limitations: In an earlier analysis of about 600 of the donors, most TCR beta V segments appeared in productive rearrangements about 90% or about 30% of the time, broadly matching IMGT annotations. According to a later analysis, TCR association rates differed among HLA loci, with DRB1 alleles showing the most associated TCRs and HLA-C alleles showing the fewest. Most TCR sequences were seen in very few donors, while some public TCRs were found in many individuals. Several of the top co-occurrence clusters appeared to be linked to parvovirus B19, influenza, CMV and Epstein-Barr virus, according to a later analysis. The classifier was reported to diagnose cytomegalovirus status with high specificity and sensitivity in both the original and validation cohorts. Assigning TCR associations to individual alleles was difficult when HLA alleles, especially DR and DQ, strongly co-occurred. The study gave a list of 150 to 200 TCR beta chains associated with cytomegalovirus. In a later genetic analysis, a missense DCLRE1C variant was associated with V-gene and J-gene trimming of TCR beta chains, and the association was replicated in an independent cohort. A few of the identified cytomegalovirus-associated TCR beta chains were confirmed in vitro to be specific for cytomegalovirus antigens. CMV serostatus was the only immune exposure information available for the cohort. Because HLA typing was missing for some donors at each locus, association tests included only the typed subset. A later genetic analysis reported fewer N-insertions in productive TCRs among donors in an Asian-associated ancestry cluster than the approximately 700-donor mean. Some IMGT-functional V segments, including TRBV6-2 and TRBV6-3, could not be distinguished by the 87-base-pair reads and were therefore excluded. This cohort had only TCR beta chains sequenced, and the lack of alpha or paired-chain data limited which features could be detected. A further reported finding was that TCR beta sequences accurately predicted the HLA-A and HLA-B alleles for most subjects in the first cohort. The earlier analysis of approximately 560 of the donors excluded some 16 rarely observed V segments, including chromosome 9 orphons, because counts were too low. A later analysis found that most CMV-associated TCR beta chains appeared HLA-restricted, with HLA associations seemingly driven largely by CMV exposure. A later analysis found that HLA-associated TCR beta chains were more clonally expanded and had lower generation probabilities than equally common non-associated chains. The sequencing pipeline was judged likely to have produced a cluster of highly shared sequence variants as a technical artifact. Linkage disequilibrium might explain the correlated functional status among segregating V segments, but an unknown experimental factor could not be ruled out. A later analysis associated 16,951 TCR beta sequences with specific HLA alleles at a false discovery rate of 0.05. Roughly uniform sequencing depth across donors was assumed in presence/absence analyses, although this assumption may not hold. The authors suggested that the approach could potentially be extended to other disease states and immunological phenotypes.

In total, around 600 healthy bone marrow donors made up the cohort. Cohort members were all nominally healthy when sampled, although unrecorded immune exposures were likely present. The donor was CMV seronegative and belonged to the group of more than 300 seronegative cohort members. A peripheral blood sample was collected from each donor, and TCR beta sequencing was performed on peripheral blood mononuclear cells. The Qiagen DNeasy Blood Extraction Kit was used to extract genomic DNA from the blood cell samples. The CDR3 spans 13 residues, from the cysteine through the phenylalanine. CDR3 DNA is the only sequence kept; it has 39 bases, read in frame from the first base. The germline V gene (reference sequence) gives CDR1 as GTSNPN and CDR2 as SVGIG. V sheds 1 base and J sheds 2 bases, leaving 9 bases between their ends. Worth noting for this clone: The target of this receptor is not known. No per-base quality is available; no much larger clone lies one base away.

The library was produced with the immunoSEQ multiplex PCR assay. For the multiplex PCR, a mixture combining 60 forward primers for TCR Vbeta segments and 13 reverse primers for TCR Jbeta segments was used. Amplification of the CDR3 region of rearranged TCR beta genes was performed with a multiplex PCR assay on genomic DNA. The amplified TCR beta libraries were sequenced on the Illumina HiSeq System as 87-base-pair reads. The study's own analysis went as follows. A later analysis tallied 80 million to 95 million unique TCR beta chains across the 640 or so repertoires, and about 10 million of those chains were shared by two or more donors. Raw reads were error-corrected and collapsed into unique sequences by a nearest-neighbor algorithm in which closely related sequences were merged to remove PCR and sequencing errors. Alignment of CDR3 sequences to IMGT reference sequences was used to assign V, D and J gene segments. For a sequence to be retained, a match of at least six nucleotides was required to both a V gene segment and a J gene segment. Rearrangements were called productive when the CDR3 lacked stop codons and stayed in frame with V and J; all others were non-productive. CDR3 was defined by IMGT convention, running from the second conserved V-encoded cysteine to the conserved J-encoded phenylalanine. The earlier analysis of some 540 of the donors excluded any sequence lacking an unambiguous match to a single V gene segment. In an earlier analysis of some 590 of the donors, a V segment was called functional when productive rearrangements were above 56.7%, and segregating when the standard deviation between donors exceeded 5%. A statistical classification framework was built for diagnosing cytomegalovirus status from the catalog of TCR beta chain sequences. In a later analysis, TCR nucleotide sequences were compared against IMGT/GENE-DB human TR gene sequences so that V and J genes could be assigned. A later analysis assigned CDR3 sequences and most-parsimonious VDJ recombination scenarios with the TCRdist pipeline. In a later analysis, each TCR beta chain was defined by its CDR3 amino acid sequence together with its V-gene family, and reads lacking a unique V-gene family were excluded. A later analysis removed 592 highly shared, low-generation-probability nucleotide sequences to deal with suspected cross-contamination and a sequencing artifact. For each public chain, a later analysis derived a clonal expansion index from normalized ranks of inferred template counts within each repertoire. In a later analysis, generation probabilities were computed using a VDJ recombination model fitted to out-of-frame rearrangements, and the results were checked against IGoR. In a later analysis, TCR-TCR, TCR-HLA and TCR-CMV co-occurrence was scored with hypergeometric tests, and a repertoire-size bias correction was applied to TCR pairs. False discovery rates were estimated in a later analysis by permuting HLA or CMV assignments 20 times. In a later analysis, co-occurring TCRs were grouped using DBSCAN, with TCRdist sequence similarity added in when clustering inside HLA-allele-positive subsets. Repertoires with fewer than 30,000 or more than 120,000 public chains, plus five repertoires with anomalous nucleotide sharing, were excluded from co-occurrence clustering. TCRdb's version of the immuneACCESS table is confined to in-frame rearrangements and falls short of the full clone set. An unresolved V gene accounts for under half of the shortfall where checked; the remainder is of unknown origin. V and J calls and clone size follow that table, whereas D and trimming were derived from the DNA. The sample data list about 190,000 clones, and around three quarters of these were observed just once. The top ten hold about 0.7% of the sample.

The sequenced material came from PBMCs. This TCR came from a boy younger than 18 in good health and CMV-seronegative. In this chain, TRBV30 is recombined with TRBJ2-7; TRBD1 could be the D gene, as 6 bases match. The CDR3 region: CAWSEQGPYEQYF. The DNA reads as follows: TGTGCCTGGAGTGAACAGGGTCCCTACGAGCAGTACTTC.